This entry lists 27 T cell receptor beta chains sequenced from one sample in a study of blood T cell repertoires in COVID-19. Some clones are missing from TCRdb's copy, which holds only in-frame ones; the method was immunoSEQ multiplex PCR. This table holds some 180,000 clones, roughly 86% found once. Material: peripheral blood. These receptors came from a woman of 80 years or more with COVID-19, enrolled during active disease.

The chain employs TRBV4-2 and TRBJ2-5; 9 nucleotides align to TRBD2. Germline V gives CDR1 LGHNA, CDR2 YNFKEQ. This CDR3 spans 16 amino acids. The J segment lost 0 bases and the V segment lost 4 bases, leaving 6 bases of the junction unmatched. CDR3 DNA sequence: TGTGCCAGCAGCCTGGTAGCGGGAGAACACCAAGAGACCCAGTACTTC. Residues: CASSLVAGEHQETQYF.

The chain couples TRBV6-5 to TRBJ1-2; perhaps TRBD1 as D (6 bases). Trimming pared 0 bases from V and 8 bases from J, leaving 13 bases between. Germline V gives CDR1 MNHEY, CDR2 SVGAGI. This CDR3 contains 14 residues. The CDR3 sequence is CASSYSNSGVGYTF. As DNA, the CDR3 is TGTGCCAGCAGTTACTCGAATTCAGGGGTCGGCTACACCTTC.

This chain joins TRBV19 and TRBJ1-5; 8 positions match TRBD1. V gave up 8 bases and J gave up 1 base; unmatched junction bases: 7. The V gene's germline CDR1 is LNHDA and CDR2 SQIVND (reference sequence). The CDR3 contains 15 residues. CDR3 protein: CASVNDRGSNQPQHF. The CDR3 region has the DNA TGTGCCAGTGTAAACGACAGGGGAAGCAATCAGCCCCAGCATTTT.

V gene TRBV19 combines with J gene TRBJ2-3; no firm D call. Germline V gene lookup returns CDR1 LNHDA and CDR2 SQIVND (reference sequence). Trimming pared 5 bases from V and 4 bases from J, leaving 13 bases between. The CDR3 is 14 residues long. In DNA, the CDR3 is TGTGCCAGTAGTTCGGCCAGGTCCTCAGATACGCAGTATTTT. This sequence encodes CASSSARSSDTQYF.

This chain uses TRBV12-2 with TRBJ2-1; TRBD2, the D gene given by the table, was not confirmed from the DNA. TRBV12-2 represents a pseudogene. The CDR3 extends over 15 amino acids. The CDR3 is CASRLALASYNEQFF. The CDR3 DNA is TGTGCAAGTCGCTTAGCCCTAGCCTCCTACAATGAGCAGTTCTTC.

At least ten counts were recorded for this clone. The chain combines TRBV4-2 with TRBJ1-2; unclear D gene. The CDR3 length is 15 residues. CDR1 is LGHNA, CDR2 YNFKEQ, per germline. Between the trimmed V and J ends, which lost 0 bases and 4 bases, there was a span of 12 bases. CDR3 sequence reads: CASSQEKISSYGYTF. DNA for the CDR3: TGTGCCAGCAGCCAAGAAAAAATCTCCTCCTATGGCTACACCTTC.

This rearrangement joins TRBV7-2 to TRBJ1-1; 9 bases map to TRBD1. The CDR3 sequence is 16 residues long. V lost 5 bases, J lost 2 bases, and 9 bases stayed unmatched. In germline, CDR1 is SGHTA, CDR2 FQGNSA. The CDR3 nucleotides are TGTGCCAGCAGCGTACTGGGGACAGGGCTTAACACTGAAGCTTTCTTT. Its translation: CASSVLGTGLNTEAFF.

The chain's CDR3 is CASRPGGSNEQFF. The CDR3 coding sequence is TGTGCCAGTAGGCCCGGTGGTTCCAATGAGCAGTTCTTC. The chain has TRBV19 and TRBJ2-1; unclear D gene. CDR3 length equals 13 residues. The V and J ends lost 6 bases and 6 bases respectively, with 12 bases between them. The germline gives CDR1 LNHDA, CDR2 SQIVND (reference sequence).

The rearrangement uses TRBV28 and TRBJ1-1, with D tentatively TRBD1 (6 bases). Trimming cost V 1 base and J 4 bases, with 13 bases left between them. This CDR3 is 15 amino acids long. Per germline, CDR1 MDHEN and CDR2 SYDVKM. For the CDR3, the DNA is TGTGCCAGCAGTTTATCCCTCGGGGGGGCCACTGAAGCTTTCTTT. Translating it yields CASSLSLGGATEAFF.

The V call is TRBV7-6, the J call TRBJ2-7; a weak D match, TRBD1 (5 bases). Germline V gene data show CDR1 as SGHVS and CDR2 as FNYEAQ. The CDR3 runs to 15 residues. V was pared by 0 bases and J by 4 bases, with 13 bases between. For the CDR3, the DNA is TGTGCCAGCAGCTTAGCGCAGGGCGCCCCTTACGAGCAGTACTTC. Residues: CASSLAQGAPYEQYF.

This clone has more than one count but fewer than ten. This chain connects TRBV15 to TRBJ1-6; TRBD1 is a possible D gene (6 bases). Trimming shortened V by 9 bases and J by 0 bases, and 18 bases separated the two germline ends. The length of the CDR3 is 17 residues. Germline V gene data show CDR1 as LNHNV and CDR2 as YYDKDF (reference sequence). CDR3 nucleotides: TGTGCCACAAGTCCCGGGACACCTAGCTCCTATAATTCACCCCTCCACTTT. Protein sequence: CATSPGTPSSYNSPLHF.

This chain joins TRBV19 and TRBJ1-1; 9 bases fit TRBD1. The CDR3 loop spans 15 amino acids. J was trimmed by 6 bases and V by 5 bases; bases with no gene match: 10. From germline, CDR1 is LNHDA and CDR2 SQIVND (reference sequence). Here the CDR3 DNA reads TGTGCCAGTAGTCCTCGGGACAGGGAATTTTCTGAAGCTTTCTTT. This translates into CASSPRDREFSEAFF.

The chain combines TRBV6-2 or TRBV6-3 with TRBJ2-1; TRBD2 matches 10 bases. Germline V gene lookup returns CDR1 MNHEY and CDR2 SVGEGT. This CDR3 spans 16 amino acids. V shed 5 bases, J shed 10 bases, and the junction held 14 bases outside the gene matches. The CDR3 protein is CASSPRGLAGVPEQFF. The CDR3 nucleotides are TGTGCCAGCAGTCCCCGGGGGCTAGCGGGAGTCCCCGAGCAGTTCTTC.

The rearrangement links TRBV5-1 to TRBJ2-7, with D unclear. Trimming left V 1 base short and J 3 bases short, with 8 bases between. The CDR3 has 13 amino acids. Germline CDR1 reads SGHRS; CDR2 reads YFSETQ. The DNA for the CDR3 is TGCGCCAGCAGCTTGTCACAGAGCTACGAGCAGTACTTC. It encodes CASSLSQSYEQYF.

This clone was observed a single time. This chain uses TRBV18 with TRBJ2-2; tentative D call: TRBD1 (6 bases). The V end lost 3 bases, the J end lost 1 base, and 9 bases lay between the germline ends. Per germline, CDR1 KGHSH and CDR2 LQKENI. The CDR3 loop spans 15 amino acids. The CDR3 DNA sequence: TGTGCCAGCTCACCTCTGGGACAGAACACCGGGGAGCTGTTTTTT. Translating it yields CASSPLGQNTGELFF.

This chain uses TRBV3-1 (or the pseudogene TRBV3-2) with TRBJ2-2, with 10 bases lining up with TRBD2. Germline assignment: CDR1 LGHDT and CDR2 YNNKEL (reference sequence). The trim removed 3 bases at V and 7 bases at J, leaving 5 bases unmatched. This CDR3 contains 15 residues. In DNA form, the CDR3 reads TGTGCCAGCAGCCAGTCTAGCGGGAGTTTCGGGGAGCTGTTTTTT. This codes for CASSQSSGSFGELFF.

The chain recombines TRBV5-1 with TRBJ2-7; TRBD2 agrees at 9 bases. Germline trimming cut 2 bases from V and 4 bases from J; bases unmatched to any gene: 4. The CDR3 contains 14 residues. Germline CDR1 and CDR2: SGHRS and YFSETQ. CDR3 sequence: CASSLSSGIYEQYF. The CDR3 DNA is TGCGCCAGCAGCTTATCTAGCGGGATTTACGAGCAGTACTTC.

This rearrangement joins TRBV9 to TRBJ2-6, with 7 bases lining up with TRBD2. V shed 3 bases and J 1 base; nucleotides not matched to a gene: 13. The CDR3 runs to 19 residues. Per the germline V gene, CDR1 is SGDLS and CDR2 is YYNGEE. Written as DNA, the CDR3 is TGTGCCAGCAGCGCCGAGGTCGGGGGAGGGGCGTCTGGGGCCAACGTCCTGACTTTC. Translated: CASSAEVGGGASGANVLTF.

In this sample, this clone turned up a few times. The rearrangement uses TRBV6-1 and TRBJ1-2; 10 nucleotides agree with TRBD1. V lost 3 bases, J lost 6 bases, and 7 bases stayed unmatched. Germline CDR1 is MNHNS and CDR2 is SASEGT. The CDR3 loop spans 15 amino acids. For the CDR3, the DNA is TGTGCCAGCAGTGAGACCGCCGGGACAGGGGATGGCTACACCTTC. Encoded protein: CASSETAGTGDGYTF.

This clone was counted a single time. This sequence joins TRBV7-8 and TRBJ1-2, with D possibly being TRBD1 (5 bases). The length of the CDR3 is 13 residues. CDR1 SGHVS and CDR2 FQNEAQ come from the germline V gene. Trimming shortened V by 0 bases and J by 7 bases, and 9 bases separated the two germline ends. The CDR3, as DNA: TGTGCCAGCAGCTTAGCAGGGGCCGGTGGCTACACCTTC. Its translation: CASSLAGAGGYTF.

This clone was recorded only once. The V call is TRBV4-2, the J call TRBJ2-1, with 10 positions matching TRBD2. The CDR3 is 16 residues long. J was trimmed by 5 bases and V by 3 bases; bases with no gene match: 7. The germline V gene encodes CDR1 LGHNA and CDR2 YNFKEQ. CDR3 amino acids: CASSQRAGGNNNEQFF. The CDR3 bases are TGTGCCAGCAGCCAGAGAGCGGGAGGGAACAACAATGAGCAGTTCTTC.

This CDR3 reads CASSSSGGGGEQYF. The CDR3 DNA reads as TGTGCCAGCAGCTCTAGCGGGGGAGGGGGTGAGCAGTACTTC. The rearrangement uses TRBV11-2 and TRBJ2-7, with 10 bases lining up with TRBD2. Germline assignment: CDR1 SGHAT and CDR2 FQNNGV. The ends lost 4 bases at V and 7 bases at J; junction bases unmatched: 7. This CDR3 comprises 14 residues.

This clone was recorded only once. The chain joins TRBV18 to TRBJ1-2; the match to TRBD1 covers 7 bases. CDR1 and CDR2 (germline): KGHSH, LQKENI. The CDR3 sequence is 14 residues long. After removal of 3 bases from V and 6 bases from J, the junction contained 7 bases not matched to a gene. The CDR3 protein is CASSPVLGQDGYTF. The CDR3 coding sequence is TGTGCCAGCTCACCTGTCTTAGGACAGGATGGCTACACCTTC.

This clone was seen a few times. Other DNA variants within this sample encode the same CDR3. This chain uses TRBV7-9 with TRBJ1-1; D unclear. The CDR3 has 13 residues. Trimming took off 6 bases at V and 1 base at J, with 9 bases between the two ends. The V gene's germline CDR1 is SEHNR and CDR2 FQNEAQ (reference sequence). CDR3 region: CASSLSGNTEAFF. CDR3 coding DNA: TGTGCCAGCAGTTTGTCGGGGAACACTGAAGCTTTCTTT. Looking up the rest from reference TRBV7-9 and TRBJ1-1 gives the full variable domain: DTGVSQNPRHKITKRGQNVTFRCDPISEHNRLYWYRQTLGQGPEFLTYFQNEAQLEKSRLLSDRFSAERPKGSFSTLEIQRTEQGDSAMYLCASSLSGNTEAFFGQGTRLTVV.

This clone was counted a single time. The chain couples TRBV6-2 or TRBV6-3 to TRBJ1-2; TRBD1 might be the D (5 bases). Germline V gene lookup returns CDR1 MNHEY and CDR2 SVGEGT. V was pared by 0 bases and J by 3 bases, with 11 bases between. The CDR3 is 15 amino acids. The CDR3 region is CASSYSTDTHYGYTF. The CDR3 DNA sequence: TGTGCCAGCAGTTACTCCACGGACACCCACTATGGCTACACCTTC.

This chain uses TRBV12-3 or TRBV12-4 with TRBJ1-1; D gene uncertain. The CDR3 runs 12 residues. Trimming removed 1 base at V and 4 bases at J, with 4 bases between. CDR3 sequence: CASSLGPTEAFF. CDR3 bases: TGTGCCAGCAGTTTAGGGCCCACTGAAGCTTTCTTT.

The sample holds a few counts of this clone. J is TRBJ2-1 and V is TRBV2, with D maybe TRBD1 (6 bases). This CDR3 is 15 amino acids long. The ends were cut back, 7 bases at V and 2 bases at J, with 15 bases in the middle. Germline lookup yields CDR1 SNHLY and CDR2 FYNNEI. This chain's CDR3 is CASKAETGAYNEQFF. CDR3 DNA: TGTGCCAGCAAGGCGGAGACAGGAGCCTACAATGAGCAGTTCTTC. The full variable domain, rest sourced from reference TRBV2 and TRBJ2-1, is EPEVTQTPSHQVTQMGQEVILRCVPISNHLYFYWYRQILGQKVEFLVSFYNNEISEKSEIFDDQFSVERPDGSNFTLKIRSTKLEDSAMYFCASKAETGAYNEQFFGPGTRLTVL.